This TCR beta chain comes out of a study of T cell repertoires in ileal Crohn's disease. J gave up 3 bases and V 4 bases, and 4 bases lay outside the gene matches. This CDR3 spans 14 amino acids. Per the germline V gene, CDR1 is MGHRA and CDR2 is YSYEKL. Clones were read by immunoSEQ multiplex PCR, and TCRdb kept only the in-frame ones, dropping some. The sample records fewer than 5,000 clones, about 79% being singletons. Sequenced sample: ileal tissue. The receptor's source is an adult with Crohn's disease. The rearrangement uses TRBV4-1 and TRBJ2-7; 9 bases are shared with TRBD2. Written as DNA, the CDR3 is TGCGCCAGCAGCCCACGCGGGGGGGACTACGAGCAGTACTTC. Its translation is CASSPRGGDYEQYF.